This T cell receptor (beta chain) came from a study of T cells in Graves' hyperthyroidism and ophthalmopathy. TCR beta CDR3 region amplification was performed from RNA transcripts. Using the HTBI primer set, a first-round RT-PCR was run on the TCR CDR3. TCRdb reprocessed the multiplex PCR reads with MiXCR, giving one entry per CDR3 protein. The data contain roughly 580,000 distinct CDR3 sequences, about 14% of them singletons. Notes on this clonotype: This CDR3 fails to terminate in the conserved phenylalanine or tryptophan, so it likely reflects a read error.

Trimming removed 6 bases at V and 4 bases at J, with 18 bases between. The CDR3 length is 15 residues. Germline CDR1 reads SGHTA; CDR2 reads FQGNSA. The blood sample predates any ophthalmopathy symptoms, coming from first hyperthyroidism diagnosis. Source material for PBMCs was more than 9.5 ml fresh peripheral blood. The sample taken for sequencing was blood. This sequence was found in a woman aged 25 to 45 with Graves' hyperthyroidism that later progressed to Graves' ophthalmopathy. The chain is built from TRBV7-2 and TRBJ2-5, with D unresolved. DNA of the CDR3: TGTGCCAGCAGTCTATACACCGATGGACGAGAGACCCAGTACGTC. Translated: CASSLYTDGRETQYV.